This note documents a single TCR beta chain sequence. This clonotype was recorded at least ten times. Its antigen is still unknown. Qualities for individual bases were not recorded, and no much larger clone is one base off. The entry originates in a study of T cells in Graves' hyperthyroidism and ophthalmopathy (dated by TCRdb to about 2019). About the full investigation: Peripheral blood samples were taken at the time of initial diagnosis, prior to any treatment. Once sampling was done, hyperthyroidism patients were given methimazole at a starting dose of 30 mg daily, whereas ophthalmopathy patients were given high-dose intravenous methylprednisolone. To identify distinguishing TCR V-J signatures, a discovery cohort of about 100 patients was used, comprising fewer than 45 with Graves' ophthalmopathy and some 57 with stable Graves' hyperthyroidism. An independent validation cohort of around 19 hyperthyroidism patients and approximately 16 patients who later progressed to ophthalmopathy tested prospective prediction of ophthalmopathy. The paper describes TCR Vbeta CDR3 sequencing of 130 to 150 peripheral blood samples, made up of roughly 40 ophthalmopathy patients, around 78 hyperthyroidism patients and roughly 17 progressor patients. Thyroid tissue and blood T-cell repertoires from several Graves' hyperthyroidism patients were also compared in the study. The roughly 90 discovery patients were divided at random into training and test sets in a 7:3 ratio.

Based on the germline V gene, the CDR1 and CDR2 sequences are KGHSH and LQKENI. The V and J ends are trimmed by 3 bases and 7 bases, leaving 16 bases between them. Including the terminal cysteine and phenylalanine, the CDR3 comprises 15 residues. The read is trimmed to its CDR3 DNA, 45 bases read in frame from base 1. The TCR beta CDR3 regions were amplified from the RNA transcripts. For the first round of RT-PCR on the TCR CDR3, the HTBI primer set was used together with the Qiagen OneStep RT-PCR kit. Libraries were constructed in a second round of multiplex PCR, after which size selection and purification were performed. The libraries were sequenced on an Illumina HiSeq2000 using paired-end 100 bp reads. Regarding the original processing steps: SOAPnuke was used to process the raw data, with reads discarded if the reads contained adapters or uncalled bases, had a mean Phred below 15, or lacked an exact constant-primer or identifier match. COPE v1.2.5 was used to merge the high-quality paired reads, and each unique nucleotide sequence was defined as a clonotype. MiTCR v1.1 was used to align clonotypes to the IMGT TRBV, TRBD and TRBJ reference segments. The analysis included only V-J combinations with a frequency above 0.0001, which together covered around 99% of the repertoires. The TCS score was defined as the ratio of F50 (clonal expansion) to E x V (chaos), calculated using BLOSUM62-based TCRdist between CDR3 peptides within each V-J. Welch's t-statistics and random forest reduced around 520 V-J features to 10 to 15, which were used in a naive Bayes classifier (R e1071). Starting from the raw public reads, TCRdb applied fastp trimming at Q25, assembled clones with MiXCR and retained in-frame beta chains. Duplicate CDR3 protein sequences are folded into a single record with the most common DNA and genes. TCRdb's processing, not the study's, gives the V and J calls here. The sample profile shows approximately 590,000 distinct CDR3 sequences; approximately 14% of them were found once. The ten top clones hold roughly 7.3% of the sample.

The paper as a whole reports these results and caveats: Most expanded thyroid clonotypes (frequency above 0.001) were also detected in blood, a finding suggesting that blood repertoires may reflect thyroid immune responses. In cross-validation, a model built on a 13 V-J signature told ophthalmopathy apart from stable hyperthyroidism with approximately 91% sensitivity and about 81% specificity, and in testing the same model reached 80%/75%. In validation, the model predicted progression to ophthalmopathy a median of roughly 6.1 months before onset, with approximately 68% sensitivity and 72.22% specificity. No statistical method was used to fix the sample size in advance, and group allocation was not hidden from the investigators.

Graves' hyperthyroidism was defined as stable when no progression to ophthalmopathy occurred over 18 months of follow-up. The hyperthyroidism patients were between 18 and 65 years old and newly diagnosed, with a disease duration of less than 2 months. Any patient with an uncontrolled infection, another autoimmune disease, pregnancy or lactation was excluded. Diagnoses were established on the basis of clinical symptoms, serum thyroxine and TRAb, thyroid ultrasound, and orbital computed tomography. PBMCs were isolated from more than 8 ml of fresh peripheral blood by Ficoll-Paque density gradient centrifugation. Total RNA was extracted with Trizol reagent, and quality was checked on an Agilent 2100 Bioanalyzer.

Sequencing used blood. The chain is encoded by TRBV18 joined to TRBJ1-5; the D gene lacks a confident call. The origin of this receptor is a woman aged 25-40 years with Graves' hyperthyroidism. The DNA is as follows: TGTGCCAGCTCACCCGGGGTCAGCCTAGGGCAGCCCCAGCATTTT. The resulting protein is CASSPGVSLGQPQHF.